What follows are 2 T cell receptor beta chains derived from one specimen sequenced in a study of Tregs in tolerant kidney transplant recipients (dated by TCRdb to between 2018 and 2021). The transplants used related donors along with nonmyeloablative bone marrow transplantation, and in the human trials mixed chimerism was transient. The library was built by means of the immunoSEQ multiplex PCR assay. Held by TCRdb, this immuneACCESS table contains in-frame sequences only and omits some clones. Under half of the omission traces to an unresolved V gene where checked; the cause of the rest is unknown. This sample holds approximately 50,000 clones; over 80% were observed only once. Of the sample, around 15% falls within the top ten clones. The source material was CD8+ T cells from blood (PBMCs), sampled 24 months after the transplant. These receptors were obtained from a human patient who received a combined kidney and bone marrow transplant. Some T cells may derive from the graft donor when a transplant has been performed.

This chain connects TRBV5-4 to TRBJ2-2; 8 bases agree with TRBD2. The V segment lost 3 bases and the J segment 0 bases; nucleotides outside the gene matches: 1. Germline CDR1 is SGHNT and CDR2 is YYREEE (reference sequence). The CDR3 covers 15 residues. CDR3 coding DNA: TGTGCCAGCAGCTCGGGAGGGGCGAACACCGGGGAGCTGTTTTTT. This translates into CASSSGGANTGELFF.

The rearrangement uses TRBV7-2 and TRBJ2-7; D gene unclear. The germline CDR1 and CDR2 sequences are SGHTA and FQGNSA. V dropped 1 base and J dropped 6 bases, with 10 bases sitting between them. This CDR3 is 13 amino acids long. CDR3 region: CASSLVSSSEQYF. CDR3 coding DNA: TGTGCCAGCAGCTTAGTTAGCAGTAGCGAGCAGTACTTC.